This T cell receptor (beta chain) was captured in a study of blood T cell repertoires in COVID-19. For the study at large: Samples came from the United States, Italy and Spain, spanning acute and convalescent COVID-19. Nucleic acid was either cDNA or gDNA, and it came from T cells, B-cell-depleted T cells, or PBMCs.

This CDR3 has 13 amino acids. Looked up from germline, CDR1 is SGHRS and CDR2 is YFSETQ. The ends lost 0 bases at V and 8 bases at J; junction bases unmatched: 4. Authors' analysis steps: Counts of nucleated cells, estimated from reference gene primer amplification, were obtained. This table comes from immunoSEQ multiplex PCR, and its TCRdb copy is limited to in-frame clones, with some not included. V and J calls and clone size are copied from that table; D and trimming were computed from the DNA. The table lists some 150,000 clones, around four fifths of them singletons, with about 40% in the top ten.

Sequenced material: peripheral blood. The chain employs TRBV5-1 and TRBJ1-2; 7 nucleotides line up with TRBD1. The clonotype was recovered from a human donor in a cohort sampled during active COVID-19. CDR3 sequence reads: CASSLDRGRGYTF. CDR3 sequence (DNA): TGCGCCAGCAGCTTGGACAGGGGCCGCGGCTACACCTTC.